This T cell receptor beta chain emerged from a study of blood T cells in healthy people across ages. Notes on the study in general: Diversity estimated from one million T cells was considered an underestimate. The unsorted PBMCs prevented any conclusive comparison of naive versus antigen-experienced cells.

Each donor gave roughly 10 milliliters of peripheral blood. This clonotype has a handful of counts. Its antigen remains unknown. The second PCR ran about 6 to 12 cycles with a sample-barcoded 5' primer and J-beta primers. Individual samples furnished no less than 2.5 million CDR3-containing paired-end reads apiece. From the 5' RACE reads, TCRdb called clonotypes with MiXCR, one entry per CDR3 protein. Of some 1.1 million distinct CDR3 sequences in the sample, about two fifths were seen once. This sequence originates from a man aged 18 to 29 in good health. Sequences were obtained from blood.

DNA of the CDR3: TGCAGCGTTGGGGCAGGGCACGCCTACAATGAGCAGTTCTTC. It is translated as CSVGAGHAYNEQFF. The chain employs TRBV29-1 and TRBJ2-1; weak D call: TRBD1 (5 bases). V was cut by 4 bases and J by 2 bases, with 12 bases left in between. Germline loops: CDR1 SQVTM, CDR2 ANQGSEA. CDR3 length: 14 amino acids.